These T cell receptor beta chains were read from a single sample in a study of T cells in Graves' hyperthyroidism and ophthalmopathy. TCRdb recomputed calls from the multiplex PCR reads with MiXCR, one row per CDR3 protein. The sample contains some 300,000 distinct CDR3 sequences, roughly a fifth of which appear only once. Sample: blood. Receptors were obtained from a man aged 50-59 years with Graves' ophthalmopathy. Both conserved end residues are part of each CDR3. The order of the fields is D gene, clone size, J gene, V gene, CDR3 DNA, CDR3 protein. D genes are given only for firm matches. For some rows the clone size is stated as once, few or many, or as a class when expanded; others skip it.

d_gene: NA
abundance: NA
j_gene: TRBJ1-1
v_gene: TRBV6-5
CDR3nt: TGTGCCAGCAGTTACTCTCGCCCGCCGAACACTGAAGCTTTCTTT
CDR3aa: CASSYSRPPNTEAFF

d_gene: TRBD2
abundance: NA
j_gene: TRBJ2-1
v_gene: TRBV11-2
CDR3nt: TGTGCCAGCAGAGCAGCAGCGGGAGCCTGGAATGAGCAGTTCTTC
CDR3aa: CASRAAAGAWNEQFF

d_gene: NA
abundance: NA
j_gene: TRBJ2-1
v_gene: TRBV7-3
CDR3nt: TGTGCCAGCAGCTTATCGAGGGTTGGCAATGAGCAGTTCTTC
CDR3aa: CASSLSRVGNEQFF

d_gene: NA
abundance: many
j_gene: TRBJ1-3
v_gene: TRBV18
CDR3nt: TGTGCCAGCTCACCACCTGTCACCCCGGACACCATATATTTT
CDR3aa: CASSPPVTPDTIYF

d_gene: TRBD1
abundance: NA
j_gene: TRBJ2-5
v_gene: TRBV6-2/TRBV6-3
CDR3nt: TGTGCCTGCACCACCCGATGGCAAACCGGGACAGTTCGGGAGACCCAGTACTTC
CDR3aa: CACTTRWQTGTVRETQYF

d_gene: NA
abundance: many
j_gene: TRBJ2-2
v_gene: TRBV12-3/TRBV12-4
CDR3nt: TGTGCCAGCACTCCCTGGCTGGACACCGGGGAGCTGTTTTTT
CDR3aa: CASTPWLDTGELFF

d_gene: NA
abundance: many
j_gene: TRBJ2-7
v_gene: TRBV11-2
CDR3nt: TGTGCCAGCAGTGACCCAGGTATCTCCTACGAGCAGTACTTC
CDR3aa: CASSDPGISYEQYF

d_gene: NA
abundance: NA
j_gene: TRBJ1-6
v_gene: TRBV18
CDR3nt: TGTGCCAGCTCACCACCGGGATCGGCAGGGCTGGTGGATTCACCCCTCCACTTT
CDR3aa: CASSPPGSAGLVDSPLHF

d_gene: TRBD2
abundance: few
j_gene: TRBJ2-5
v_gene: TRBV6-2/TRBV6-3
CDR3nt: TGTGCCAGCAGTTACGGAGCGGGAGGGCCCGAGACCCAGTACTTC
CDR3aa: CASSYGAGGPETQYF

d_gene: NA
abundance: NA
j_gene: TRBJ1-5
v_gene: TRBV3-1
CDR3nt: TGTGCCAGCAGCCCTGCAGTGTTAGGTCAGCCCCAGCATTTT
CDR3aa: CASSPAVLGQPQHF

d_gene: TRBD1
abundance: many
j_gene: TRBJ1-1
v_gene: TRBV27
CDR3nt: TGTGCCAGCAGCTCACGACAGGGGGCGCAAGACACTGAAGCTTTCTTT
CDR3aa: CASSSRQGAQDTEAFF

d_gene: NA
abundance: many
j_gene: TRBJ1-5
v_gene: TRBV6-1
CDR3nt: TGTGCCAGCAGTTCGGCTAGCAATCAGCCCCAGCATTTT
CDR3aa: CASSSASNQPQHF

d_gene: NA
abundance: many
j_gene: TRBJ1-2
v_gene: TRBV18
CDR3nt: TGTGCCAGCTCAGAAGCCCAAGCTAACTATGGCTACACCTTC
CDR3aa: CASSEAQANYGYTF

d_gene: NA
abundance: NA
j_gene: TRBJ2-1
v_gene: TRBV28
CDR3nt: TGTGCCAGCAGTTCGGGACTGCACAATGAGCAGTTCTTC
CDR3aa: CASSSGLHNEQFF

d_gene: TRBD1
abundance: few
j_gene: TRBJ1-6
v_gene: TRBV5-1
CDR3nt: TGCGCCAGCAGCTCTGCGGGACAGTATAATTCACCCCTCCACTTT
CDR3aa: CASSSAGQYNSPLHF

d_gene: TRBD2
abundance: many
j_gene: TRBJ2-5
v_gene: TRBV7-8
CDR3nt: TGTGCCAGCAGCTTTGTAGCCTCGACTAGCGGGAGTCAAAAGACCCAGTACTTC
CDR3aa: CASSFVASTSGSQKTQYF

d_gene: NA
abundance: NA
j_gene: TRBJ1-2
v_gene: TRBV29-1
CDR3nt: TGCAGCGTTGAAATGGGGGCGGCTTATGGCTACACCTTC
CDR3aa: CSVEMGAAYGYTF